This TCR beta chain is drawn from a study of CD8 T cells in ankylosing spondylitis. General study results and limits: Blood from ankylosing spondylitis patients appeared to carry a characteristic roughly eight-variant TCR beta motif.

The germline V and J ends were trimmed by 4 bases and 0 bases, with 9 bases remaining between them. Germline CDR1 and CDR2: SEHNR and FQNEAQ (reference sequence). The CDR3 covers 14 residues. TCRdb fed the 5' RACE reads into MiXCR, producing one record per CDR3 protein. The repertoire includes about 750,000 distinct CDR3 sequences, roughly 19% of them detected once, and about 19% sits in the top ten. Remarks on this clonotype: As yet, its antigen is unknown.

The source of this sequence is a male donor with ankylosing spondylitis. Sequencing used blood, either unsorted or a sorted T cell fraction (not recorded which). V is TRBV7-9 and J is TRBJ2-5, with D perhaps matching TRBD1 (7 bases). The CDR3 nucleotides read TGTGCCAGCAGCTCCAGGGGGGACCAAGAGACCCAGTACTTC. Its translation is CASSSRGDQETQYF.